This section outlines one T cell receptor (beta chain) sequence together with its context. Its antigen is not identified. The sequenced template was cDNA made from the entire isolated RNA. An average of approximately 4 million reads was obtained for naive, central memory and regulatory T cell samples. Some clones are missing from TCRdb's copy, which holds only in-frame ones; the method was immunoSEQ multiplex PCR. The table shows roughly 350,000 clones, with about 10% occurring only once. Every donor provided one heparinised blood draw, which averaged approximately 100 mL. Trimming cost V 4 bases and J 2 bases; bases outside gene matches: 12. Germline assignment: CDR1 MGHRA and CDR2 YSYEKL. The CDR3 spans 17 residues. These data come from a study of beta chain features in type 1 diabetes. Study-level findings and limits: Shortening of TCRB CDR3s, moderate but significant, appeared in all four CD4+ subsets of Type 1 diabetes patients. Reduced insertions and increased deletions marked VDJ junctions in type 1 diabetes patients.

V gene TRBV4-1 combines with J gene TRBJ2-7, with 9 nucleotides matching TRBD1. The TCR originated in a woman aged 25 to 39 in good health. The sequenced sample was naive CD4+ T cells from blood. The CDR3 is CASSRALTGQGTYEQYF. The CDR3 nucleotides read TGCGCCAGCAGCCGGGCATTGACGGGACAGGGTACCTACGAGCAGTACTTC.